Each of the 22 T cell receptor beta chains below was sequenced from the same sample in a study of cytomegalovirus exposure and HLA in healthy donors. The PCR employed 60 Vbeta primers together with 13 Jbeta primers. Sequencing was performed with immunoSEQ multiplex PCR; in TCRdb, only in-frame clones are kept and a portion is missing. The sample shows around 65,000 clones, around 77% of them seen only once. Sequencing input: PBMCs. The receptors come from a woman in her twenties or thirties in good health and CMV-seronegative.

The chain uses TRBV13 and TRBJ1-5; D is undetermined. CDR1 and CDR2 from the germline V gene are PRHDT and FYEKMQ (reference sequence). This CDR3 is built from 14 residues. V lost 0 bases and J lost 3, with 6 bases in between. The chain's CDR3 is CASSLGRPNQPQHF. CDR3 nucleotides: TGTGCCAGCAGCTTAGGCAGGCCCAATCAGCCCCAGCATTTT. Full variable domain (outside the CDR3, taken from reference TRBV13 and TRBJ1-5): AAGVIQSPRHLIKEKRETATLKCYPIPRHDTVYWYQQGPGQDPQFLISFYEKMQSDKGSIPDRFSAQQFSDYHSELNMSSLELGDSALYFCASSLGRPNQPQHFGDGTRLSIL.

The V and J genes are TRBV10-2 and TRBJ1-1; D might be TRBD1 (5 bases). This CDR3 has 14 amino acids. V was pared by 2 bases and J by 0 bases, with 7 bases between. Germline CDR1 WSHSY, CDR2 SAAADI. CDR3 amino acids: CASSERGLNTEAFF. The CDR3 bases are TGCGCCAGCAGTGAGAGGGGATTGAACACTGAAGCTTTCTTT.

This chain joins TRBV10-1 and TRBJ2-1; D gene ambiguous. V lost 2 bases and J 13 bases, leaving 12 bases between the germline ends. Germline lookup yields CDR1 WNHNN and CDR2 SYGVQD (reference sequence). This CDR3 contains 12 residues. The CDR3 nucleotides read TGCGCCAGCAGTGAGACTGGGCTTGCCCAGTTCTTC. This translates into CASSETGLAQFF.

The chain employs TRBV7-6 and TRBJ1-2; the D is unclear. The V gene lost 1 base and the J gene lost 3 bases, with 6 bases spanning the gap. This CDR3 has 13 residues. Germline lookup yields CDR1 SGHVS and CDR2 FNYEAQ. The CDR3 is CASSLGPHYGYTF. DNA for the CDR3: TGTGCCAGCAGCTTAGGGCCCCACTATGGCTACACCTTC.

The CDR3 DNA reads TGTGCCTGGAGAAACATCGGAAACACCATATATTTT. It translates to CAWRNIGNTIYF. The chain joins TRBV30 to TRBJ1-3; D is unresolved. CDR3 length equals 12 residues. Germline V gene data show CDR1 as GTSNPN and CDR2 as SVGIG (reference sequence). The V end lost 3 bases, the J end lost 4 bases, and 7 bases lay between the germline ends.

The chain recombines TRBV4-1 with TRBJ2-5; 10 bases are a match to TRBD2. The CDR3 has 16 amino acids. The germline gives CDR1 MGHRA, CDR2 YSYEKL. V was pared by 4 bases and J by 5 bases, with 10 bases of the junction left unmatched. CDR3 bases: TGCGCCAGCAGCCCCCACACTAGCGGGGTCTGGGAGACCCAGTACTTC. Protein sequence: CASSPHTSGVWETQYF.

The chain is built from TRBV7-8 and TRBJ2-3; no clear D gene. V shed 6 bases and J shed 6 bases, with 13 bases lying between them. The germline CDR1 and CDR2 sequences are SGHVS and FQNEAQ. The CDR3 has 13 residues. CDR3 amino acids: CASSQVHGDTQYF. The CDR3 DNA reads TGTGCCAGCAGTCAGGTGCATGGGGATACGCAGTATTTT.

The chain joins TRBV6-1 to TRBJ1-5; a weak D match, TRBD1 (5 bases). Trimming pared 4 bases from V and 4 bases from J, leaving 8 bases between. Germline values: CDR1 MNHNS, CDR2 SASEGT. CDR3 length: 13 amino acids. CDR3 nucleotide sequence: TGTGCCAGCAGTGTGCGGGGGAATCAGCCCCAGCATTTT. Protein: CASSVRGNQPQHF.

This rearrangement joins TRBV7-8 to TRBJ1-1, with TRBD1 as a possible D gene (5 bases). Germline lookup yields CDR1 SGHVS and CDR2 FQNEAQ. CDR3 length: 14 amino acids. V shed 5 bases and J shed 4 bases, with 14 bases lying between them. The CDR3 loop reads CASSRAGRGTEAFF. The DNA for the CDR3 is TGTGCCAGCAGCCGAGCAGGGCGCGGCACTGAAGCTTTCTTT.

The chain links TRBV28 to TRBJ1-2; 8 bases are shared with TRBD1. Germline CDR1 is MDHEN and CDR2 is SYDVKM. The V gene end was trimmed by 2 bases and the J gene end by 8 bases; junction bases not matched to a gene: 7. The CDR3 covers 14 residues. The CDR3, as DNA: TGTGCCAGCAGTTTACCGACAGGGGTGGGAGGCTACACCTTC. The encoded protein is CASSLPTGVGGYTF.

The chain combines TRBV5-1 with TRBJ2-5, with D possibly matching TRBD1 (6 bases). The germline V and J ends were trimmed by 4 bases and 2 bases, with 15 bases remaining between them. From germline, CDR1 is SGHRS and CDR2 YFSETQ. CDR3 size: 15 residues. This CDR3 is CASSRTGQTQETQYF. The CDR3 DNA is TGCGCCAGCAGCCGGACGGGACAAACTCAAGAGACCCAGTACTTC.

In DNA, the CDR3 is TGCGCCAGCAGCTCGAGGACAGGGATGGTTTTATACGAGCAGTACTTC. Translation: CASSSRTGMVLYEQYF. The gene calls are TRBV4-1 and TRBJ2-7; 8 bases line up with TRBD1. The V and J ends lost 5 bases and 4 bases, in that order; junction bases with no gene match: 13. CDR1 is MGHRA and CDR2 is YSYEKL in the germline V gene. This CDR3 contains 16 residues.

This chain links TRBV10-3 with TRBJ1-1, with 9 bases fitting TRBD1. The CDR3 sequence is 15 residues long. V dropped 6 bases and J dropped 1; count of bases not matched to a gene: 6. Germline lookup yields CDR1 ENHRY and CDR2 SYGVKD. CDR3 in DNA: TGTGCCATCAGCTCGGACAGGGGTCCGAACACTGAAGCTTTCTTT. Residues: CAISSDRGPNTEAFF.

This clone has more than one count but fewer than ten. CDR3 amino acids: CASSESVVHEQYF. The DNA for the CDR3 is TGCGCCAGCAGTGAGTCGGTAGTCCACGAGCAGTACTTC. The chain recombines TRBV10-2 with TRBJ2-7; D is uncertain. The V gene lost 0 bases and the J gene lost 5 bases, with 8 bases spanning the gap. The germline V gene encodes CDR1 WSHSY and CDR2 SAAADI. The length of the CDR3 is 13 residues.

The chain employs TRBV10-2 and TRBJ1-1; 7 bases match TRBD1. This CDR3 is 15 amino acids long. Germline lookup yields CDR1 WSHSY and CDR2 SAAADI. V lost 3 bases, J lost 7 bases, and 11 bases stayed unmatched. The CDR3 bases are TGCGCCAGCAGTGACCCGGGGCTTACAGGGGATGAAGCTTTCTTT. Its protein is CASSDPGLTGDEAFF.

This clone was recorded only once. V gene TRBV14 combines with J gene TRBJ2-3; 8 nucleotides match TRBD1. Germline V gene lookup returns CDR1 SGHDN and CDR2 FVKESK. The CDR3 is 16 amino acids. Trimming took 0 bases from V and 3 from J; bases not matched to a gene: 5. Written as DNA, the CDR3 is TGTGCCAGCAGCCAAGACAGCAGGGGGCCGACAGATACGCAGTATTTT. This codes for CASSQDSRGPTDTQYF.

The rearrangement links TRBV6-6 to TRBJ2-5; 9 bases align to TRBD2. There are 15 residues in the CDR3. Germline V gene lookup returns CDR1 MNHNY and CDR2 SVGAGI (reference sequence). V trimming: 6 bases; J trimming: 4 bases; junction bases outside the gene matches: 9. The CDR3 DNA is TGTGCCAGCAGCCTTCGGTTACTAGCGGGAGAGACCCAGTACTTC. The encoded protein is CASSLRLLAGETQYF.

The chain links TRBV7-2 to TRBJ2-2, with 7 bases that match TRBD2. CDR3 length equals 14 residues. CDR1 and CDR2 from the germline V gene are SGHTA and FQGNSA. After removal of 7 bases from V and 5 bases from J, the junction contained 7 bases not matched to a gene. The CDR3 DNA reads as TGTGCCAGCAACCGTTTGGGGGGGACCGGGGAGCTGTTTTTT. Translating gives CASNRLGGTGELFF.

This clone was picked up one time. This chain links TRBV6-5 with TRBJ2-1; possible D gene TRBD1, 6 bases. The V end was cut by 8 bases, the J end by 14 bases, with 16 bases between. Germline V lookup: CDR1 MNHEY, CDR2 SVGAGI. CDR3 length equals 11 residues. CDR3 nucleotides: TGTGCCAGCCGGACCGGGACAACGGAGTTCTTC. It is translated as CASRTGTTEFF.

This clone was found a few times. J is TRBJ1-1 and V is TRBV28, with D uncertain. V was trimmed by 3 bases and J by 4 bases, leaving 3 bases between them. Looked up from germline, CDR1 is MDHEN and CDR2 is SYDVKM. This CDR3 is 11 amino acids long. The CDR3 region has the DNA TGTGCCAGCAGTTTTCGCACTGAAGCTTTCTTT. Protein: CASSFRTEAFF.

On this clone itself: Other nucleotide sequences from this sample produce the same CDR3. The rearrangement joins TRBV5-1 to TRBJ1-6; possible D gene TRBD1, 6 bases. V was pared by 0 bases and J by 6 bases, with 13 bases between. CDR1 and CDR2 from the germline V gene are SGHRS and YFSETQ. The CDR3 is made up of 16 amino acids. The CDR3 sequence is CASSLEGRGRNSPLHF. The DNA for the CDR3 is TGCGCCAGCAGCTTGGAGGGCAGGGGCCGTAATTCACCCCTCCACTTT.

This clone was recorded only once. The chain joins TRBV5-1 to TRBJ1-1; D is perhaps TRBD1 (5 bases). Per the germline V gene, CDR1 is SGHRS and CDR2 is YFSETQ. Trimming took 6 bases from V and 3 from J, leaving 12 bases between them. The CDR3 contains 13 residues. CDR3 coding DNA: TGCGCCAGCATCGGATCGGGGGACACTGAAGCTTTCTTT. Translated: CASIGSGDTEAFF.